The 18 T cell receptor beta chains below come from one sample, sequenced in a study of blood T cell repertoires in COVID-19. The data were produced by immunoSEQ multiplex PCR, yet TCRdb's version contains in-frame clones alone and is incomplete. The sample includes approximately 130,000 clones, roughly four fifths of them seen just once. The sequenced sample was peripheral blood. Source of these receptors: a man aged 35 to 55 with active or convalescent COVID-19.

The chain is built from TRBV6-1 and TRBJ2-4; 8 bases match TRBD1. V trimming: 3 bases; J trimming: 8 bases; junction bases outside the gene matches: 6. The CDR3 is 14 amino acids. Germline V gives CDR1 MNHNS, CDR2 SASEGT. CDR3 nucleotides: TGTGCCAGCAGTGATAACCAGGGGGCGGACATTCAGTACTTC. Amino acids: CASSDNQGADIQYF.

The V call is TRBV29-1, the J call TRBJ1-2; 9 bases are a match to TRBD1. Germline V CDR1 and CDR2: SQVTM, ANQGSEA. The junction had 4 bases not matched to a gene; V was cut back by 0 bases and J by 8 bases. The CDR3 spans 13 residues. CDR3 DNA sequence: TGCAGCGTTGAAGATGACAGGGGGACGGGCTACACCTTC. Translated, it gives CSVEDDRGTGYTF. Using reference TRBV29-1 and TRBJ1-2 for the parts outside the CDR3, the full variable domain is SAVISQKPSRDICQRGTSLTIQCQVDSQVTMMFWYRQQPGQSLTLIATANQGSEATYESGFVIDKFPISRPNLTFSTLTVSNMSPEDSSIYLCSVEDDRGTGYTFGSGTRLTVV.

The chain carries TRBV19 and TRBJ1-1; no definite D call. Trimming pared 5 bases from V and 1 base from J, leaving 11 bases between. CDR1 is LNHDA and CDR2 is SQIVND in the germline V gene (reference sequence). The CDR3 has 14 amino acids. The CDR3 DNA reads TGTGCCAGTAGTCCCCCAACGGGGAACACTGAAGCTTTCTTT. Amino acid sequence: CASSPPTGNTEAFF. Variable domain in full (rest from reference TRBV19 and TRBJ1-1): DGGITQSPKYLFRKEGQNVTLSCEQNLNHDAMYWYRQDPGQGLRLIYYSQIVNDFQKGDIAEGYSVSREKKESFPLTVTSAQKNPTAFYLCASSPPTGNTEAFFGQGTRLTVV.

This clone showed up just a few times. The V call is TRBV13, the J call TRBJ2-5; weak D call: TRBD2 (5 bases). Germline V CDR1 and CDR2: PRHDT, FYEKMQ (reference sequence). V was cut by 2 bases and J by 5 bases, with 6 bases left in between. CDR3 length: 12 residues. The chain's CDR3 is CASSLRRETQYF. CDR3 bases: TGTGCCAGCAGCTTAAGGAGGGAGACCCAGTACTTC.

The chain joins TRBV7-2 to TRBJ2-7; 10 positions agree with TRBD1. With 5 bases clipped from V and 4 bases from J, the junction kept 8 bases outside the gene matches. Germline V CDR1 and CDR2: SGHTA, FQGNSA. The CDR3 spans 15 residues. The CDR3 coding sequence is TGTGCCAGCAGCCTAGGACAGGGGGTAACTTACGAGCAGTACTTC. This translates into CASSLGQGVTYEQYF.

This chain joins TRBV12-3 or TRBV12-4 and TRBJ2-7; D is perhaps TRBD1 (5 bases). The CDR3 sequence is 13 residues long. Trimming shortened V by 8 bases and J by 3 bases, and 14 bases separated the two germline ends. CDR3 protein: CASRADKGYEQYF. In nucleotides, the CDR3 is TGTGCCAGCCGTGCGGACAAAGGCTACGAGCAGTACTTC.

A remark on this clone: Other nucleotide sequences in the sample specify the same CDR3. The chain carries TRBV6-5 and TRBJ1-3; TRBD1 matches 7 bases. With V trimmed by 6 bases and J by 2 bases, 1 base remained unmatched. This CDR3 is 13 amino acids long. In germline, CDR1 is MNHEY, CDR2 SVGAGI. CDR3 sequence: CASRTGTGNTIYF. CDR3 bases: TGTGCCAGCAGGACAGGGACTGGAAACACCATATATTTT.

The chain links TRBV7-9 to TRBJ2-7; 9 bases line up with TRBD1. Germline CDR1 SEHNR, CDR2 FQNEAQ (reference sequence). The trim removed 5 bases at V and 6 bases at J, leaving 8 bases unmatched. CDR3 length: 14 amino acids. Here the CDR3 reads CASSQGQGEVEQYF. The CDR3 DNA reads TGTGCCAGCAGCCAGGGACAGGGTGAAGTCGAGCAGTACTTC. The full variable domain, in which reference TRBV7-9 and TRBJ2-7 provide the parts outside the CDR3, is DTGVSQNPRHKITKRGQNVTFRCDPISEHNRLYWYRQTLGQGPEFLTYFQNEAQLEKSRLLSDRFSAERPKGSFSTLEIQRTEQGDSAMYLCASSQGQGEVEQYFGPGTRLTVT.

This chain's CDR3 is CASSQYGYTF. CDR3 nucleotide sequence: TGTGCCAGCAGCCAGTACGGCTACACCTTC. The chain employs TRBV7-9 and TRBJ1-2; D not resolved. Germline V CDR1 and CDR2: SEHNR, FQNEAQ (reference sequence). The CDR3 is 10 amino acids. Trimming shortened V by 5 bases and J by 8 bases, and 6 bases separated the two germline ends.

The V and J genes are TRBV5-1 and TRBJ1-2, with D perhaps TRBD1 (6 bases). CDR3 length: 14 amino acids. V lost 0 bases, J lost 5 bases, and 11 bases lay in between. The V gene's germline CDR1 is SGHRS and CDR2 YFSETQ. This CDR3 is CASSLGLQGYGYTF. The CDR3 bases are TGCGCCAGCAGCTTGGGGTTACAGGGATATGGCTACACCTTC.

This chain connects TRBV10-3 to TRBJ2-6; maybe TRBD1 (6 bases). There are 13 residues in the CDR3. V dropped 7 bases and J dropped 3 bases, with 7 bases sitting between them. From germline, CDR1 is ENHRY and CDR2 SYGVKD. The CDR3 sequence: CAITGDGANVLTF. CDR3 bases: TGTGCCATCACAGGGGATGGGGCCAACGTCCTGACTTTC.

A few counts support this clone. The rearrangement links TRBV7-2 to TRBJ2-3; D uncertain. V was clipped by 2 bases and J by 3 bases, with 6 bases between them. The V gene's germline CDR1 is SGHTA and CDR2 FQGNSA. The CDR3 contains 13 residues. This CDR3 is CASSLFVTDTQYF. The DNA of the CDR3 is TGTGCCAGCAGCTTATTCGTGACAGATACGCAGTATTTT.

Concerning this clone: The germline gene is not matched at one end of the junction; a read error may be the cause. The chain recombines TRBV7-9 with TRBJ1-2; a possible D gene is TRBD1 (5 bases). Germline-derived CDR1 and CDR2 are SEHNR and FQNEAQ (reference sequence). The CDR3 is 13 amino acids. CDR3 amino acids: CASRLAGQSLYTF. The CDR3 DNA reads TGTGCCAGCAGATTAGCGGGGCAAAGCCTCTACACCTTC.

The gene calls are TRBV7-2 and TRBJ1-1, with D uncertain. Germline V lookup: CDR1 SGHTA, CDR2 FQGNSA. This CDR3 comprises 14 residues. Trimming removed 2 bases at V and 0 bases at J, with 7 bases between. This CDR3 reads CASSLSSMNTEAFF. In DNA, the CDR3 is TGTGCCAGCAGCTTAAGTAGTATGAACACTGAAGCTTTCTTT. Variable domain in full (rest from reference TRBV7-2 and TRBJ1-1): GAGVSQSPSNKVTEKGKDVELRCDPISGHTALYWYRQSLGQGLEFLIYFQGNSAPDKSGLPSDRFSAERTGGSVSTLTIQRTQQEDSAVYLCASSLSSMNTEAFFGQGTRLTVV.

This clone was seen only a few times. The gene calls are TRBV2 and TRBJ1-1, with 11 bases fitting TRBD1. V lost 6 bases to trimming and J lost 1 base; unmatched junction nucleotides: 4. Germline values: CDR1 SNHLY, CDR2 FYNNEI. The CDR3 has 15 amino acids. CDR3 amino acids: CASRGQGAWNTEAFF. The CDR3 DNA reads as TGTGCCAGCAGAGGACAGGGGGCCTGGAACACTGAAGCTTTCTTT.

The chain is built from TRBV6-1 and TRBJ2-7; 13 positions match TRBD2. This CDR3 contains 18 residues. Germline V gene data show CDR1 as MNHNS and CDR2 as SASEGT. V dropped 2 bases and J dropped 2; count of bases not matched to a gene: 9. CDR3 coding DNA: TGTGCCAGCAGTGAATTCGGGGGACTAGCGGGGTGGACCTACGAGCAGTACTTC. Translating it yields CASSEFGGLAGWTYEQYF.

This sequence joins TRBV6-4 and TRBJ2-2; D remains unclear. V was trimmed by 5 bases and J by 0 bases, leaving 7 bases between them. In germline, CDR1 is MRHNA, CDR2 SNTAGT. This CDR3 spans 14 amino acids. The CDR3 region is CASSSATNTGELFF. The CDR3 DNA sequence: TGTGCCAGCAGTTCAGCGACGAACACCGGGGAGCTGTTTTTT.

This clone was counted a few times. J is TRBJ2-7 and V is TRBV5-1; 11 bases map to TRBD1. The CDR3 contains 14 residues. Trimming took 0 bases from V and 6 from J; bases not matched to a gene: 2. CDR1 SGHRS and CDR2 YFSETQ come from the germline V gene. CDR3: CASSLAGTGGEQYF. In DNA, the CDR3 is TGCGCCAGCAGCTTGGCTGGGACAGGGGGCGAGCAGTACTTC.